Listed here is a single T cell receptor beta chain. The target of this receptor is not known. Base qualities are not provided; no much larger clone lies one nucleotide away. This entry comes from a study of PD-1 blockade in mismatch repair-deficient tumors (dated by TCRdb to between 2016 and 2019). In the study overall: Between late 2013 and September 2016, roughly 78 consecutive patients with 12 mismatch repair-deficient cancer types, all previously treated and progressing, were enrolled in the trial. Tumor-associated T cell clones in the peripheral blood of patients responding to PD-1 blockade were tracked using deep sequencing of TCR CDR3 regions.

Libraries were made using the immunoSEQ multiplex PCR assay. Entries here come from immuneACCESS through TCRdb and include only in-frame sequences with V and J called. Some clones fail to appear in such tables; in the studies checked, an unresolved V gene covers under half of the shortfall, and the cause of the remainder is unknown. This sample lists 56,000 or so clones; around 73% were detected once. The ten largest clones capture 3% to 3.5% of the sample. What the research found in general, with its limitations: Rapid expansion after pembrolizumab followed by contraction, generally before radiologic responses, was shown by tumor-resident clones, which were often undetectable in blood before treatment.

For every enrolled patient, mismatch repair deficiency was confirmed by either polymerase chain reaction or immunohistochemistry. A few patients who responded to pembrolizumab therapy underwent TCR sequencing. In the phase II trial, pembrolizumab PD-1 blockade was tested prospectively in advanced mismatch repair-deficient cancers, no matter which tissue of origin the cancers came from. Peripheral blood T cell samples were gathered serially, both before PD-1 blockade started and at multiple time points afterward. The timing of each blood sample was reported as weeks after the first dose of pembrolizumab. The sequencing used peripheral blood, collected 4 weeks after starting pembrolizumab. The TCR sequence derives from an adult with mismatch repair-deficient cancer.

The CDR3 region: CATSRDLDEQFF. In nucleotide form, the sequence is TGTGCCACCAGCAGAGATCTTGATGAGCAGTTCTTC. The chain links TRBV15 with TRBJ2-1; the D segment cannot be called with confidence. CDR1 LNHNV and CDR2 YYDKDF were looked up in the germline V gene (reference sequence). V is shortened by 0 bases, J by 8 bases, and the region joining them spans 5 bases. The CDR3 sequence holds 12 residues, the cysteine and phenylalanine included. The only DNA kept is the CDR3, 36 bases in frame from the first base.